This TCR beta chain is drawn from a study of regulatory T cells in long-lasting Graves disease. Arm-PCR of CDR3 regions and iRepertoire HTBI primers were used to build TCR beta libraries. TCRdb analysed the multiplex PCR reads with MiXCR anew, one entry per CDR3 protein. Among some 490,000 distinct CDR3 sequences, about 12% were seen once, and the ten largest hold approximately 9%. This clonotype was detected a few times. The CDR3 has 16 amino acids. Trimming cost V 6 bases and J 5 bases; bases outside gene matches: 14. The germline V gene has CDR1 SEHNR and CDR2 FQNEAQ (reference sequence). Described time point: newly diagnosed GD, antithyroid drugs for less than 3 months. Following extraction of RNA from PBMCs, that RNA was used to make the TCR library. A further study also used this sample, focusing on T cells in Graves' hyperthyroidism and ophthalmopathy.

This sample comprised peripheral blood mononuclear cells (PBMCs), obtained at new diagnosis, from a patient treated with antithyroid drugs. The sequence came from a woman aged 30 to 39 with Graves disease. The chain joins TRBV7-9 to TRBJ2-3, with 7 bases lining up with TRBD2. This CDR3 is CASSPFFVGEGDTQYF. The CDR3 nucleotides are TGTGCCAGCAGTCCATTTTTCGTGGGGGAGGGAGATACGCAGTATTTT.